Shown below are 21 T cell receptor beta chains from a single sample sequenced in a study of T cell repertoires in cytomegalovirus infection. One entry per CDR3 protein results from TCRdb running MiXCR on the reads. The sample gives 250,000 to 300,000 distinct CDR3 sequences, over 15% of which show up once; around half is in the top ten. Sequencing was performed on CD8+ T cells from PBMCs. The receptors shown here come from a human donor in good health (CMV status not recorded). Some clones in this sample may be carry-over from other donors' samples.

This clonotype was found a few times. This chain links TRBV6-2 or TRBV6-3 with TRBJ2-1, with D unclear. Germline V lookup: CDR1 MNHEY, CDR2 SVGEGT. Between the trimmed V and J ends, which lost 6 bases and 7 bases, there was a span of 7 bases. The CDR3 covers 11 residues. Here the CDR3 reads CASSKLNEQFF. The CDR3 bases are TGTGCCAGCAGCAAACTTAATGAGCAGTTCTTC.

This clonotype appeared many times. This rearrangement joins TRBV7-2 to TRBJ2-5, with 12 bases identical to TRBD2. The CDR3 extends over 16 amino acids. Germline V gene lookup returns CDR1 SGHTA and CDR2 FQGNSA. With V trimmed by 5 bases and J by 1 base, 5 bases remained unmatched. CDR3 region: CASSQRLAGAQETQYF. As DNA, the CDR3 is TGTGCCAGCAGCCAAAGACTAGCGGGGGCCCAAGAGACCCAGTACTTC.

This clonotype showed up just a few times. The genes are TRBV20-1 and TRBJ2-5; possible D gene TRBD1, 6 bases. Germline V gene lookup returns CDR1 DFQATT and CDR2 SNEGSKA (reference sequence). The CDR3 contains 17 residues. The V end was cut by 1 base, the J end by 5 bases, with 23 bases between. The CDR3 sequence is CSARATGSQGLWETQYF. The CDR3 coding sequence is TGCAGTGCTAGAGCCACGGGATCCCAGGGGCTTTGGGAGACCCAGTACTTC.

This clonotype turned up a few times. The rearrangement links TRBV5-1 to TRBJ2-1; D remains unclear. The V end lost 4 bases, the J end lost 6 bases, and 17 bases lay between the germline ends. The CDR3 sequence is 15 residues long. Germline values: CDR1 SGHRS, CDR2 YFSETQ. The CDR3 coding sequence is TGCGCCAGCAGCCTGATAGATTTTCCTGCCAATGAGCAGTTCTTC. Translated: CASSLIDFPANEQFF.

V is TRBV6-5 and J is TRBJ1-2, with unresolved D. This CDR3 is 15 amino acids long. Trimming shortened V by 0 bases and J by 2 bases, and 10 bases separated the two germline ends. CDR1 and CDR2 from the germline V gene are MNHEY and SVGAGI. In DNA form, the CDR3 reads TGTGCCAGCAGTTACTCGTGGGGATTAAACTATGGCTACACCTTC. This gives the protein CASSYSWGLNYGYTF.

This clonotype was counted a few times. V and J are TRBV11-2 and TRBJ2-1; D gene ambiguous. Trimming cost V 4 bases and J 12 bases, with 16 bases left between them. The CDR3 contains 13 residues. Germline V gives CDR1 SGHAT, CDR2 FQNNGV. CDR3 nucleotide sequence: TGTGCCAGCAGCTCACCAACGATCGATTGGCAGTTCTTC. Its protein is CASSSPTIDWQFF.

Here the CDR3 reads CSVEEGRNPYEQYF. The CDR3 nucleotides are TGCAGCGTTGAAGAAGGCAGGAATCCCTACGAGCAGTACTTC. The chain is built from TRBV29-1 and TRBJ2-7; D not certain. The V end was cut by 0 bases, the J end by 2 bases, with 11 bases between. Looked up from germline, CDR1 is SQVTM and CDR2 is ANQGSEA. The CDR3 length is 14 residues.

This clonotype was recorded at least ten times. The J gene is TRBJ1-5, the V gene TRBV6-1; 8 bases are a match to TRBD1. Germline CDR1 is MNHNS and CDR2 is SASEGT. V trimming: 3 bases; J trimming: 4 bases; junction bases outside the gene matches: 5. The CDR3 totals 15 residues. The CDR3, as DNA: TGTGCCAGCAGTGAGTGGACAGGGCGAAATCAGCCCCAGCATTTT. Its protein is CASSEWTGRNQPQHF.

In this sample, this clonotype turned up many times. The rearrangement joins TRBV6-5 to TRBJ1-5, with D possibly being TRBD1 (6 bases). V was shortened by 6 bases and J by 4 bases, with 10 bases between the two germline ends. Germline loops: CDR1 MNHEY, CDR2 SVGAGI. The CDR3 is 13 amino acids. The CDR3 coding sequence is TGTGCCAGCAGGTCAGGGGAAAATCAGCCCCAGCATTTT. This translates into CASRSGENQPQHF.

This chain joins TRBV5-6 and TRBJ2-2, with D hard to call. V dropped 1 base and J dropped 6 bases, with 7 bases sitting between them. The length of the CDR3 is 13 residues. CDR1 SGHDT and CDR2 YYEEEE come from the germline V gene. For the CDR3, the DNA is TGTGCCAGCAGCTTGCTACTGGCCGGGGAGCTGTTTTTT. Translating gives CASSLLLAGELFF.

This chain uses TRBV20-1 with TRBJ2-7; 8 nucleotides align to TRBD2. The CDR3 contains 17 residues. J gave up 4 bases and V 2 bases, and 16 bases lay outside the gene matches. CDR1 and CDR2 (germline): DFQATT, SNEGSKA (reference sequence). The CDR3 DNA follows: TGCAGTGCTAGACCCCAATTCCCCGGGGGGGAGGGGTACGAGCAGTACTTC. Translation gives CSARPQFPGGEGYEQYF.

V usage is TRBV9 and J usage is TRBJ1-1; D is uncertain. Germline values: CDR1 SGDLS, CDR2 YYNGEE. This CDR3 has 13 residues. V lost 1 base and J 3 bases, leaving 7 bases between the germline ends. CDR3 DNA sequence: TGTGCCAGCAGCGTATTATTGGACACTGAAGCTTTCTTT. It is translated as CASSVLLDTEAFF. The variable domain in full, completed from reference TRBV9 and TRBJ1-1, reads DSGVTQTPKHLITATGQRVTLRCSPRSGDLSVYWYQQSLDQGLQFLIQYYNGEERAKGNILERFSAQQFPDLHSELNLSSLELGDSALYFCASSVLLDTEAFFGQGTRLTVV.

This clonotype occurred a few times. CDR3 in DNA: TGTGCCAGCAGTTTTTCAAGGGAAGCTTTCTTT. As protein: CASSFSREAFF. The chain links TRBV12-3 or TRBV12-4 to TRBJ1-1; D is undetermined. V gave up 3 bases and J gave up 8 bases, with 7 bases separating them. The CDR3 length is 11 residues.

This clonotype appeared many times. The chain has TRBV11-2 and TRBJ1-1; no definite D call. V gave up 6 bases and J gave up 2 bases, with 7 bases separating them. This CDR3 is built from 12 residues. Per the germline V gene, CDR1 is SGHAT and CDR2 is FQNNGV. Written as DNA, the CDR3 is TGTGCCAGCAGTCCAAGTAACACTGAAGCTTTCTTT. This gives the protein CASSPSNTEAFF.

This clonotype was observed at least ten times. The V call is TRBV7-2, the J call TRBJ2-5, with D hard to call. In germline, CDR1 is SGHTA, CDR2 FQGNSA. Trimming took off 1 base at V and 5 bases at J, with 8 bases between the two ends. The CDR3 extends over 13 amino acids. CDR3 sequence: CASSLVVGETQYF. The CDR3 bases are TGTGCCAGCAGCTTAGTAGTTGGGGAGACCCAGTACTTC.

This chain connects TRBV28 to TRBJ1-4; D is unresolved. The CDR3 runs 15 residues. V lost 2 bases and J lost 7, with 14 bases in between. Germline values: CDR1 MDHEN, CDR2 SYDVKM. The CDR3 nucleotides read TGTGCCAGCAGTTTAGTGGTCAACGTGGGTGAAAAACTGTTTTTT. Its protein is CASSLVVNVGEKLFF.

This clonotype was seen a few times. This chain joins TRBV5-1 and TRBJ2-7; tentative D call: TRBD1 (6 bases). V was pared by 4 bases and J by 5 bases, with 10 bases between. There are 12 residues in the CDR3. In germline, CDR1 is SGHRS, CDR2 YFSETQ. The CDR3 reads CASSDRPDEQYF. The CDR3 DNA reads TGCGCCAGCAGCGACAGGCCCGACGAGCAGTACTTC.

Ten or more counts support this clonotype. V and J are TRBV27 and TRBJ1-1; 9 bases fit TRBD1. The CDR3 runs to 14 residues. With 3 bases clipped from V and 4 bases from J, the junction kept 3 bases outside the gene matches. Germline loops: CDR1 MNHEY, CDR2 SMNVEV (reference sequence). In DNA, the CDR3 is TGTGCCAGCAGTTTCGGGACAGGGAGCACTGAAGCTTTCTTT. This encodes CASSFGTGSTEAFF.

In its sample, this clonotype was seen a few times. This chain uses TRBV2 with TRBJ2-7, with D unclear. Trimming took off 6 bases at V and 6 bases at J, with 21 bases between the two ends. Germline CDR1 SNHLY, CDR2 FYNNEI. The CDR3 extends over 15 amino acids. The CDR3 DNA sequence: TGTGCCAGCAGAGGCTTCGGAGATTTCTACTCCGAGCAGTACTTC. Amino acid sequence: CASRGFGDFYSEQYF.

This clonotype appeared many times. The chain employs TRBV28 and TRBJ2-7, with 8 bases identical to TRBD1. CDR3 size: 14 residues. Looked up from germline, CDR1 is MDHEN and CDR2 is SYDVKM. With 9 bases clipped from V and 4 bases from J, the junction kept 11 bases outside the gene matches. This chain's CDR3 is CASRTGGGYYEQYF. The CDR3 DNA reads as TGTGCCAGTAGAACAGGGGGAGGATATTACGAGCAGTACTTC.

V usage is TRBV2 and J usage is TRBJ1-2; 8 nucleotides align to TRBD1. Germline V gene data show CDR1 as SNHLY and CDR2 as FYNNEI. V shed 0 bases, J shed 9 bases, and the junction held 12 bases outside the gene matches. The CDR3 loop spans 16 amino acids. This chain's CDR3 is CASSEAEGQVFGSYTF. For the CDR3, the DNA is TGTGCCAGCAGTGAAGCTGAGGGACAGGTATTCGGTAGCTACACCTTC. The whole variable domain, remainder taken from reference TRBV2 and TRBJ1-2, is EPEVTQTPSHQVTQMGQEVILRCVPISNHLYFYWYRQILGQKVEFLVSFYNNEISEKSEIFDDQFSVERPDGSNFTLKIRSTKLEDSAMYFCASSEAEGQVFGSYTFGSGTRLTVV.